This T cell receptor beta chain stems from a study of T cell repertoires in cytomegalovirus infection. Points on this clonotype: Antigen specificity is unknown.

From the reads, TCRdb called clonotypes with MiXCR, one entry per CDR3 protein. Of more than 50,000 distinct CDR3 sequences in the sample, about 33% were seen once. From germline, CDR1 is SNHLY and CDR2 FYNNEI. This CDR3 contains 12 residues. V shed 4 bases and J shed 9 bases, with 10 bases lying between them. V gene TRBV2 combines with J gene TRBJ2-1; the D is unclear. The sequenced sample was PBMCs, sequenced either directly or after in vitro stimulation (not recorded which). The source of this sequence is a human donor in good health (CMV status not recorded). Some clones in this sample may be carry-over from other donors' samples. The chain's CDR3 is CASSGGFGEQFF. The CDR3 region has the DNA TGTGCCAGCAGTGGCGGTTTCGGTGAGCAGTTCTTC.